The subject of this entry is one T cell receptor (beta chain). Which antigen it targets is not known. Within one base of it there is no much larger clone, and no base qualities were kept. These data are taken from a study of blood T cell repertoires in COVID-19 (dated by TCRdb to the early 2020s). Some background on the complete study: ImmuneRACE Cohort 3 recovered participants were defined by two consecutive negative NP/OP PCR tests, healthcare professional clearance, or symptom resolution. Deeply sampled blood TCRbeta repertoires from subjects exposed to, actively infected with, or recovered from COVID-19 were included in the dataset. Where available, HLA class I and class II types were taken from metadata supplied by the sample provider and were not determined by assay-based typing. Nearly every sample came with metadata listing a de-identified subject ID, COVID-19 status, age in years and sex. Collaborator samples came from the United States, Italy and Spain and covered acute and convalescent phases of COVID-19. The repertoires were released in a freely available public database meant as a resource for research on the immune response to SARS-CoV-2. The prospective study material was composed of cDNA or gDNA derived from T cells, B-cell-depleted T cells, or PBMCs. Samples were obtained from the ongoing ImmuneRACE study (first 160 participants) and from 1,200 or so subjects provided by 6 global collaborators.

In the germline V gene, CDR1 corresponds to MNHEY and CDR2 to SVGAGI. V sheds 5 bases and J sheds 4 bases, leaving 5 bases between their ends. Including the terminal cysteine and phenylalanine, the CDR3 comprises 11 residues. Only the CDR3 part of the read is kept: 33 bases, read in frame from the first base. Results the study describes overall, beyond this receptor: The amount of clinical and demographic metadata varied by source and participant and was provided uncurated.

The immunoSEQ Assay, a bias-controlled multiplex PCR, was used to amplify TCRbeta CDR3 regions from genomic DNA. On the study's bioinformatics: Nucleated cell counts per sample were estimated from amplification of reference gene primers within the assay. Sequence reads were collapsed and filtered to measure the absolute abundance of every unique TCRbeta CDR3 rearrangement. Productive Simpson clonality was computed per sample as the square root of Simpson's diversity index over productive rearrangements. TCRdb took over this immuneACCESS table, retaining in-frame rearrangements with V and J assigned. Such tables are incomplete; in checked studies, under half of the missing clones stem from an unresolved V gene, and the remainder is unexplained. That table furnishes V, J and clone size, whereas the DNA furnished D and trimming. The sample contains a few hundred thousand clones, about 87% of them found a single time. Around 1.9% of the sample goes to the ten largest clones.

Participants in the prospective study were aged roughly 18 to 100 years, lived in 24 United States geographic areas, and enrolled through a virtual design. In the prospective study, cohorts were assigned on the basis of participant-reported clinical history obtained from a screening survey and a study questionnaire. In the prospective study, mobile phlebotomists collected whole blood, serum and a nasopharyngeal or oropharyngeal swab from each participant. Over a roughly two-month period, participants in the prospective study had the option of providing additional blood draws and questionnaires. Blood samples from the prospective study were shipped frozen or at room temperature prior to DNA extraction.

This TCR came from a man between 35 and 55 years old in a cohort exposed to, infected with or recovered from COVID-19 (not recorded which). The sequenced material came from PBMCs or T cells enriched from blood (not recorded which). The sequence is built from TRBV6-5 and TRBJ2-5; a confident D gene designation cannot be given. Read as DNA, the sequence is TGTGCCAGCAGTCCACTAGAGACCCAGTACTTC. It translates to CASSPLETQYF.